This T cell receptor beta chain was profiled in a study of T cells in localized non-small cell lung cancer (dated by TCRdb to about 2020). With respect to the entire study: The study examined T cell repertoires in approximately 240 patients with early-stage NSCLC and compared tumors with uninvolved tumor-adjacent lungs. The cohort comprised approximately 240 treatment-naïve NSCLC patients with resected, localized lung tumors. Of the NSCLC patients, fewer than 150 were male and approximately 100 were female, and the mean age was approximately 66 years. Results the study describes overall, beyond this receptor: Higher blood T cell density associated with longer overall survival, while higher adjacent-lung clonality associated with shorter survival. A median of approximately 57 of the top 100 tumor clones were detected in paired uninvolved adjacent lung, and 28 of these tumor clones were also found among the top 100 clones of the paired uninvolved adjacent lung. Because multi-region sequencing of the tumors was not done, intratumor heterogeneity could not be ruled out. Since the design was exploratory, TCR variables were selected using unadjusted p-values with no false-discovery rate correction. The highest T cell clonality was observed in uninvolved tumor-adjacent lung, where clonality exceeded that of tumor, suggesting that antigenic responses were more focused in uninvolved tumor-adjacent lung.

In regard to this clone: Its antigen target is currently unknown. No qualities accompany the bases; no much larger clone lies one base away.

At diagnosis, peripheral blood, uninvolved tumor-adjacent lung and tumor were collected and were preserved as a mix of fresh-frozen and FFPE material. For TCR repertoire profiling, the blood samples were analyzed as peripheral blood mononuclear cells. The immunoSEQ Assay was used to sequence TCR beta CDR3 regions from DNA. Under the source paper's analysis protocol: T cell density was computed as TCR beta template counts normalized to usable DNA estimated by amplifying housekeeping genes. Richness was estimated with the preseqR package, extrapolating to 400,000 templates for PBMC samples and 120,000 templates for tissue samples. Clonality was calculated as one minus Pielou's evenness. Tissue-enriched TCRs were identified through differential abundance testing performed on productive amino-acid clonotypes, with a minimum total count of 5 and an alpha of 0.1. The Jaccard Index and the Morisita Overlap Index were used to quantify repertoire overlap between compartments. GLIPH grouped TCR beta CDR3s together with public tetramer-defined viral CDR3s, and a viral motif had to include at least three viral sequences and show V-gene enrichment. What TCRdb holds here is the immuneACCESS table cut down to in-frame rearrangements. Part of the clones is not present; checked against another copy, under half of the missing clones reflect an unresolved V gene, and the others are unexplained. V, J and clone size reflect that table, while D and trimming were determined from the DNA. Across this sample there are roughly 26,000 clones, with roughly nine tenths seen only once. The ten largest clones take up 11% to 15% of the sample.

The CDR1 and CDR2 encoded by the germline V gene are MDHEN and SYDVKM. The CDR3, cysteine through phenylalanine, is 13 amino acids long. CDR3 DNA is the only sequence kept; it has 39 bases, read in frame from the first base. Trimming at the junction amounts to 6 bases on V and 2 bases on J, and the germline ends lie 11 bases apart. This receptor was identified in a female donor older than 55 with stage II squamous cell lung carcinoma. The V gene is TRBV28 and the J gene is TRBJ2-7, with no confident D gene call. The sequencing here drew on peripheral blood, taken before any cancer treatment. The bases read TGTGCCAGCAGCTTTATCGCCACCTACGAGCAGTACTTC. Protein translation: CASSFIATYEQYF.